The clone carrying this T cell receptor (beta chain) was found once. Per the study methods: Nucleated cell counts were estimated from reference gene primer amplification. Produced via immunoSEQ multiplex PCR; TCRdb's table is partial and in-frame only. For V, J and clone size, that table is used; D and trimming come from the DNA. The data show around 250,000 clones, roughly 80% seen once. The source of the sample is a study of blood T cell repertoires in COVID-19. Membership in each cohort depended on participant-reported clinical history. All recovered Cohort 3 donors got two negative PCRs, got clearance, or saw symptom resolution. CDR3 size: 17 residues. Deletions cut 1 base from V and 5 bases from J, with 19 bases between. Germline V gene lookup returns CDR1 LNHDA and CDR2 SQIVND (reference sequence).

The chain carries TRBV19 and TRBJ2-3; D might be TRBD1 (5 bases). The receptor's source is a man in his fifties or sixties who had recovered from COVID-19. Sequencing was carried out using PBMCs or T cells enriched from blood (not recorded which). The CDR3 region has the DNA TGTGCCAGTAGTATAGTGCTCGGCTGGGGCTATAAAGATACGCAGTATTTT. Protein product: CASSIVLGWGYKDTQYF.